This is a list of T cell receptor beta chains from one sample in a study of blood T cells in healthy people across ages. MiXCR, applied by TCRdb to the 5' RACE reads, yields one record per CDR3 protein. Counted here are about 630,000 distinct CDR3 sequences, around 21% occurring once; the ten biggest clones make up more than 3%. Sequenced: blood. Every receptor here comes from a man aged 70-80 years in good health. CDR3s include the opening cysteine and the closing phenylalanine or tryptophan. A D gene is named only where the DNA matches it firmly. Part of the rows lack a size; the others show once, few, many or a class for expanded clones.

>few|TRBJ2-7|TRBV29-1|NA
TGCAGCGTTGAAGATCTTCCCCGGGGGGAGCAGTACTTC
CSVEDLPRGEQYF
>few|TRBJ1-2|TRBV20-1|NA
TGCAGTGCTAGAGACGCCTTGGGCTACACCTTC
CSARDALGYTF
>NA|TRBJ2-5|TRBV7-9|TRBD1
TGTGCCAGCAGCCCCGAGGACAGGGGAGATGAGACCCAGTACTTC
CASSPEDRGDETQYF
>few|TRBJ2-6|TRBV6-5|TRBD1
TGTGCCACCACGGGACAGCTCTCTGGGGCCAACGTCCTGACTTTC
CATTGQLSGANVLTF
>NA|TRBJ2-7|TRBV7-2|NA
TGTGTCAGCAGCTCTTCGACCCCGAGCTCCTACGAGCAGTACTTC
CVSSSSTPSSYEQYF
>NA|TRBJ2-5|TRBV7-9|TRBD1
TGTGCCAGCAGCAAAACGGGACAGGGAGTGAAGGAGACCCAGTACTTC
CASSKTGQGVKETQYF
>few|TRBJ2-5|TRBV14|NA
TGTGCCAGCAGCCAAGGGCGGTTGCGCCAAGAGACCCAGTACTTC
CASSQGRLRQETQYF
>NA|TRBJ2-7|TRBV15|TRBD1
TGTGCCACCAGCAGAGATCTGGGGACAGGGTCTTTCGAGCAGTACTTC
CATSRDLGTGSFEQYF
>few|TRBJ2-7|TRBV2|NA
TGTGCCAGCAGTGATGTACAGGGAAAGTACGAGCAGTACTTC
CASSDVQGKYEQYF
>NA|TRBJ2-1|TRBV6-1|NA
TGTGCCAGCAAGGGGGTCGATGAGCAGTTCTTC
CASKGVDEQFF
>NA|TRBJ1-3|TRBV29-1|NA
TGCAGCGTTGGACTGGGGCAATCCTCTGGAAACACCATATATTTT
CSVGLGQSSGNTIYF
>NA|TRBJ2-5|TRBV18|TRBD1
TGTGCCAGCTCCCGGGACTTGACAGGGGCCGGAGAGACCCAGTACTTC
CASSRDLTGAGETQYF
>once|TRBJ1-1|TRBV5-6|NA
TGTGCCAGCAGCCAGGTGGGGAGAACCGACACTGAAGCTTTCTTT
CASSQVGRTDTEAFF
>NA|TRBJ2-7|TRBV12-3/TRBV12-4|NA
TGTGCCAGCAGTCCGACAGCTTCGGGGGAGCAGTACTTC
CASSPTASGEQYF
>NA|TRBJ2-2|TRBV7-2|TRBD1
TGTGCCAGCAGAAAAGGGGACAGGGTGTTTGGGGAGCTGTTTTTT
CASRKGDRVFGELFF
>NA|TRBJ2-5|TRBV27|NA
TGTGCCAGCAGTTTATATGGTGGTGCCAAACAAGAGACCCAGTACTTC
CASSLYGGAKQETQYF
>few|TRBJ1-2|TRBV12-3/TRBV12-4|TRBD1
TGTGCCAGCAGACCGACAGGGGGCGAAAACTATGGCTACACCTTC
CASRPTGGENYGYTF
>NA|TRBJ2-6|TRBV15|NA
TGTGCCACCAGCAAGACAGACGTCCTGACTTTC
CATSKTDVLTF
>many|TRBJ2-4|TRBV7-2|NA
TGTGCCAGCAGCTTAGGCCCCCAAAACATTCAGTACTTC
CASSLGPQNIQYF
>NA|TRBJ2-5|TRBV4-2|NA
TGTGCCAGCAGCCAAGATAAGGGTCTAGGCTCGACCCAGTACTTC
CASSQDKGLGSTQYF
>NA|TRBJ1-4|TRBV28|NA
TGTGCCAGCATTATGGGGCAGGAGAATGAAAAACTGTTTTTT
CASIMGQENEKLFF
>NA|TRBJ1-4|TRBV20-1|NA
TGCAGTGCTAGAGATACAGCAACTAATGAAAAACTGTTTTTT
CSARDTATNEKLFF
>NA|TRBJ1-6|TRBV6-6|NA
TGTGCCAGCAGTCCCCAGGGAAACAATTCACCCCTCCACTTT
CASSPQGNNSPLHF
>few|TRBJ2-7|TRBV5-1|NA
TGCGCCAGCAGCGTACAAGAAACCGACAAGCAGTACTTC
CASSVQETDKQYF
>NA|TRBJ2-5|TRBV29-1|NA
TGCAGCGTTGTCGCTAGCGCAGAGACCCAGTACTTC
CSVVASAETQYF
>NA|TRBJ1-2|TRBV28|TRBD1
TGTGCCAGCAGTACAACGACAGGGGTACTAGCTAACTATGGCTACACCTTC
CASSTTTGVLANYGYTF
>NA|TRBJ2-7|TRBV5-4|NA
TGTGCCAGCAGCCAAGAACCTGGGCTGGACGAGCAGTACTTC
CASSQEPGLDEQYF
>few|TRBJ2-1|TRBV28|NA
TGTGCCAGCAGTTCCCCACCCTGGGAGTTCTTC
CASSSPPWEFF
>NA|TRBJ2-7|TRBV28|NA
TGTGCCAGCCGACAGCGGGCAGAGTTCTACGAGCAGTACTTC
CASRQRAEFYEQYF
>NA|TRBJ2-7|TRBV2|NA
TGTGCCAGTCTCGTCAGCTACGAGCAGTACTTC
CASLVSYEQYF
>NA|TRBJ2-7|TRBV15|TRBD2
TGTGCCACCAGCAGAGCTGGGGGAGCGGGAAAGGCCTACGAGCAGTACTTC
CATSRAGGAGKAYEQYF
>NA|TRBJ2-1|TRBV6-2/TRBV6-3|TRBD2
TGTGCCAGCAGCGATACCCCGACTAGCCGGAATGAGCAGTTCTTC
CASSDTPTSRNEQFF
>few|TRBJ2-7|TRBV21-1|NA
TGTGCCAGCAGCAACCGAGGGAGAGAGGGGGCCTACGAGCAGTACTTC
CASSNRGREGAYEQYF
>many|TRBJ2-7|TRBV7-2|NA
TGTGCCAGCAGCCCCGACCGCGAGCAGTACTTC
CASSPDREQYF
>NA|TRBJ1-5|TRBV20-1|NA
TGCAGTGCTAGACGGCGTAGCAATCAGCCCCAGCATTTT
CSARRRSNQPQHF
>NA|TRBJ2-5|TRBV5-1|TRBD2
TGCGCCAGCTCCATGGCACGGGAGCGGGAAGGAGAGACCCAGTACTTC
CASSMAREREGETQYF
>few|TRBJ2-7|TRBV2|NA
TGTGCCAGCACCGCCGGGTTCACCTACGAGCAGTACTTC
CASTAGFTYEQYF
>NA|TRBJ1-3|TRBV7-9|NA
TGTGCCAGCAGTTTTCCCCCCCGGCAGGCTGGAAACACCATATATTTT
CASSFPPRQAGNTIYF
>NA|TRBJ2-3|TRBV18|TRBD2
TGTGCCAGCTCACCACCGGGACTAGCGGCCCGCACAGATACGCAGTATTTT
CASSPPGLAARTDTQYF
>NA|TRBJ2-3|TRBV20-1|NA
TGCAGTGCTAGAGATCGAGCTAGGCCAGATACGCAGTATTTT
CSARDRARPDTQYF
>few|TRBJ2-5|TRBV3-1|TRBD2
TGTGCCAGCAGCCACGGGGGGTTGGAGACCCAGTACTTC
CASSHGGLETQYF
>NA|TRBJ1-5|TRBV28|NA
TGTGCCAGCAGTTTTGCCGCAGGGGATCGGAGCAATCAGCCCCAGCATTTT
CASSFAAGDRSNQPQHF
>NA|TRBJ1-2|TRBV9|NA
TGTGCCAGCAGCGTAGTGGCAGAGTCCTATGGCTACACCTTC
CASSVVAESYGYTF
>many|TRBJ2-3|TRBV7-2|NA
TGTGCCAGCAGCTCCCCGGACACTCCGAGCACAGATACGCAGTATTTT
CASSSPDTPSTDTQYF
>NA|TRBJ2-1|TRBV20-1|NA
TGCAGTGCCAGGGCGGACACCGGGACTCCGAGCTCCTACAATGAGCAGTTCTTC
CSARADTGTPSSYNEQFF
>NA|TRBJ2-1|TRBV27|NA
TGTGCCAGCAGCTCCTCTTGGGGGAATGAGCAGTTCTTC
CASSSSWGNEQFF
>few|TRBJ2-7|TRBV30|TRBD1
TGTGCCCTTAGTGGGGACAGGGTCTACGAGCAGTACTTC
CALSGDRVYEQYF
>NA|TRBJ2-5|TRBV12-3/TRBV12-4|TRBD2
TGTGCCAGCAGTCAGGCTAGCGGGAGCGGGCAAGAGACCCAGTACTTC
CASSQASGSGQETQYF